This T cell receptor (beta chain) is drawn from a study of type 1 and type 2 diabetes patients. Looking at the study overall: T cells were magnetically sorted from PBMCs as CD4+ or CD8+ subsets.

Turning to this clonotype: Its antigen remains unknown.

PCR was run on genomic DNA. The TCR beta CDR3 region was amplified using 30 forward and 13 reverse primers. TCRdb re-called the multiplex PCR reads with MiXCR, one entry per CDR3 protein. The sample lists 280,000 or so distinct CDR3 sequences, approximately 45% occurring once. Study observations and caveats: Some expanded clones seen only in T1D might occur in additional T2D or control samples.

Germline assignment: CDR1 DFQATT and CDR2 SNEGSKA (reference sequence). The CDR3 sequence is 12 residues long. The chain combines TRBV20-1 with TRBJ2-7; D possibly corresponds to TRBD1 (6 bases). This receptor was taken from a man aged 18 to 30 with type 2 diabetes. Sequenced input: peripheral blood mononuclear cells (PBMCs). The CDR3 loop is CGRGPGVYEQYF. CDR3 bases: TGCGGTCGAGGGCCAGGGGTCTACGAGCAGTACTTC.